These 25 T cell receptor beta chains came from one sample sequenced in a study of T-cell memory formation after mild COVID-19. A single record per CDR3 protein comes from TCRdb applying MiXCR to the 5' RACE reads. The table has around 510,000 distinct CDR3 sequences, about 22% seen once. Sequenced sample: PBMCs or a T cell subset sorted from them (not recorded which). Receptor source: an adult woman who had mild COVID-19 (a few samples of this study predate the infection). Cell type and time point are not known.

The gene calls are TRBV20-1 and TRBJ2-7; 7 bases align to TRBD2. V lost 1 base, J lost 8 bases, and 8 bases stayed unmatched. Germline V gene sequence: CDR1 DFQATT, CDR2 SNEGSKA (reference sequence). CDR3 length equals 13 residues. The CDR3 is CSARGSRGEQQYF. The CDR3 region has the DNA TGCAGTGCTAGAGGGAGTCGGGGGGAGCAGCAGTACTTC.

This clonotype was recorded a few times. The rearrangement joins TRBV7-9 to TRBJ1-6, with D tentatively TRBD1 (6 bases). V was clipped by 8 bases and J by 9 bases, with 14 bases between them. There are 13 residues in the CDR3. The germline gives CDR1 SEHNR, CDR2 FQNEAQ (reference sequence). The CDR3, as DNA: TGTGCCAGCGGGGGACATAGTAGTTCACCCCTCCACTTT. As protein: CASGGHSSSPLHF.

This chain uses TRBV2 with TRBJ2-7, with a tentative D call TRBD1 (6 bases). This CDR3 is 13 amino acids long. CDR1 is SNHLY and CDR2 is FYNNEI in the germline V gene. V gave up 5 bases and J gave up 3 bases, with 11 bases separating them. CDR3 bases: TGTGCCAGCAGTTCTGGGACATACTACGAGCAGTACTTC. As protein: CASSSGTYYEQYF.

This clonotype has a handful of counts. The J gene is TRBJ2-3, the V gene TRBV11-3; D unresolved. The germline gives CDR1 SGHNT, CDR2 YENEEA. This CDR3 contains 13 residues. Trimming cost V 7 bases and J 5 bases, with 13 bases left between them. The CDR3 here is CASTGPWEDTQYF. The CDR3 nucleotides are TGTGCCAGCACCGGCCCCTGGGAAGATACGCAGTATTTT.

The chain combines TRBV5-1 with TRBJ1-1; a weak D match, TRBD1 (5 bases). In germline, CDR1 is SGHRS, CDR2 YFSETQ. The CDR3 runs to 17 residues. V gave up 7 bases and J gave up 0 bases, with 22 bases separating them. The CDR3 loop is CASSEDTGGMMNTEAFF. CDR3 nucleotide sequence: TGCGCCAGCTCAGAAGATACAGGTGGGATGATGAACACTGAAGCTTTCTTT.

The rearrangement links TRBV5-1 to TRBJ2-1, with TRBD2 identical over 11 bases. Germline values: CDR1 SGHRS, CDR2 YFSETQ. The CDR3 has 16 residues. J gave up 7 bases and V 4 bases, and 10 bases lay outside the gene matches. CDR3 in amino acids: CASSPYPSGGMNEQFF. The CDR3 DNA sequence: TGCGCCAGCAGCCCATACCCTAGCGGGGGGATGAATGAGCAGTTCTTC.

The chain recombines TRBV30 with TRBJ1-1; 10 bases fit TRBD1. Germline V gene lookup returns CDR1 GTSNPN and CDR2 SVGIG (reference sequence). The V gene end was trimmed by 3 bases and the J gene end by 5 bases; junction bases not matched to a gene: 9. CDR3 size: 15 residues. The DNA for the CDR3 is TGTGCCTGGAGATACCGGGACAGGGGAGTTACTGAAGCTTTCTTT. The encoded protein is CAWRYRDRGVTEAFF.

This clonotype appeared a few times. This chain uses TRBV24-1 with TRBJ2-1; the match to TRBD2 covers 8 bases. J gave up 9 bases and V 4 bases, and 16 bases lay outside the gene matches. Germline-derived CDR1 and CDR2 are KGHDR and SFDVKD. The CDR3 covers 17 residues. CDR3 nucleotides: TGTGCCACCAGTGACCCGACTCTAGCGGGCAATCGGGGTGAGCAGTTCTTC. As protein: CATSDPTLAGNRGEQFF.

This clonotype has just a few counts. This rearrangement joins TRBV5-4 to TRBJ1-1; D remains ambiguous. The germline V and J ends were trimmed by 4 bases and 1 base, with 11 bases remaining between them. Per the germline V gene, CDR1 is SGHNT and CDR2 is YYREEE (reference sequence). The CDR3 extends over 14 amino acids. This CDR3 reads CASSTQTRNTEAFF. In DNA, the CDR3 is TGTGCCAGCAGCACCCAGACAAGGAACACTGAAGCTTTCTTT.

This clonotype came up a few times. This chain joins TRBV6-1 and TRBJ2-2; 12 bases are shared with TRBD2. This CDR3 has 16 residues. Trimming at V came to 2 bases and at J to 5 bases, leaving 3 bases not matched to a gene. Germline-derived CDR1 and CDR2 are MNHNS and SASEGT. The CDR3, as DNA: TGTGCCAGCAGTGAACTAGCGGGAGGGGGGACCGGGGAGCTGTTTTTT. This gives the protein CASSELAGGGTGELFF.

The chain links TRBV12-3 or TRBV12-4 to TRBJ2-7; no firm D call. Trimming stripped 4 bases from V and 2 bases from J, with 6 bases between. The CDR3 consists of 12 residues. CDR3 sequence: CASSYTAYEQYF. The CDR3 bases are TGTGCCAGCAGTTACACGGCCTACGAGCAGTACTTC.

The V gene is TRBV28, the J gene TRBJ2-7; 10 bases agree with TRBD2. CDR3 size: 18 residues. Looked up from germline, CDR1 is MDHEN and CDR2 is SYDVKM. V trimming: 3 bases; J trimming: 4 bases; junction bases outside the gene matches: 15. The CDR3 nucleotides are TGTGCCAGCAGTTTTCTCCTAGCGGGGGACCAAGAAAAATACGAGCAGTACGTC. Translation: CASSFLLAGDQEKYEQYV.

This clonotype was detected a few times. The chain combines TRBV10-3 with TRBJ1-5; 8 nucleotides align to TRBD1. The CDR3 length is 16 residues. CDR1 and CDR2 (germline): ENHRY, SYGVKD. Losses at the gene ends were 0 bases for V and 6 bases for J; bases not matched to a gene: 7. CDR3 loop: CAISESGTGGGQPQHF. The DNA of the CDR3 is TGTGCCATCAGTGAGTCGGGTACAGGGGGAGGTCAGCCCCAGCATTTT.

The genes are TRBV10-3 and TRBJ2-7; D not resolved. Deletions cut 4 bases from V and 0 bases from J, with 16 bases between. Germline lookup yields CDR1 ENHRY and CDR2 SYGVKD. The CDR3 is 16 residues long. CDR3 loop: CAISGPTTGSSYEQYF. In DNA form, the CDR3 reads TGTGCCATCAGTGGACCAACCACCGGGTCCTCCTACGAGCAGTACTTC.

This clonotype showed up just a few times. The J gene is TRBJ1-4, the V gene TRBV4-1; D call uncertain. Germline V gene data show CDR1 as MGHRA and CDR2 as YSYEKL. CDR3 length: 14 residues. V shed 6 bases and J shed 3 bases, with 11 bases lying between them. The CDR3 DNA reads TGCGCCAGCAGTTCGAGAGGATCTAATGAAAAACTGTTTTTT. Amino acid sequence: CASSSRGSNEKLFF.

The chain uses TRBV10-3 and TRBJ1-2; no reliable D call. The V gene's germline CDR1 is ENHRY and CDR2 SYGVKD. Trimming cost V 7 bases and J 5 bases, with 14 bases left between them. The CDR3 is 13 amino acids. CDR3 nucleotide sequence: TGTGCCATCAAGCGCCCCCAGAGATATGGCTACACCTTC. This gives the protein CAIKRPQRYGYTF.

In nucleotides, the CDR3 is TGTGCCACCAGTGAAGGGGGGAGGCGGCAGCCCCAGCATTTT. As protein: CATSEGGRRQPQHF. The genes are TRBV24-1 and TRBJ1-5; D might be TRBD1 (6 bases). V lost 4 bases and J 7 bases, leaving 13 bases between the germline ends. The CDR3 spans 14 residues. Germline V lookup: CDR1 KGHDR, CDR2 SFDVKD.

The chain links TRBV7-2 to TRBJ2-1; a weak D match, TRBD2 (5 bases). The CDR3 contains 14 residues. Trimming shortened V by 5 bases and J by 12 bases, and 20 bases separated the two germline ends. The germline CDR1 and CDR2 sequences are SGHTA and FQGNSA. CDR3 sequence (DNA): TGTGCCAGCAGCCGCGGTGGAGCGCAACTAGGGCAGTTCTTC. Protein product: CASSRGGAQLGQFF. Using reference TRBV7-2 and TRBJ2-1 for the parts outside the CDR3, the full variable domain is GAGVSQSPSNKVTEKGKDVELRCDPISGHTALYWYRQSLGQGLEFLIYFQGNSAPDKSGLPSDRFSAERTGGSVSTLTIQRTQQEDSAVYLCASSRGGAQLGQFFGPGTRLTVL.

This clonotype has only a few counts. This sequence joins TRBV7-9 and TRBJ2-3; no clear D. The CDR3 is 14 residues long. Trimming pared 3 bases from V and 1 base from J, leaving 8 bases between. Germline CDR1 and CDR2: SEHNR and FQNEAQ (reference sequence). The CDR3 protein is CASSFLERTDTQYF. The CDR3 DNA reads as TGTGCCAGCAGCTTCCTAGAACGCACAGATACGCAGTATTTT.

The gene calls are TRBV29-1 and TRBJ1-1; D might be TRBD1 (5 bases). CDR1 is SQVTM, CDR2 ANQGSEA, per germline. There are 14 residues in the CDR3. The V gene lost 5 bases and the J gene lost 2 bases, with 15 bases spanning the gap. CDR3 nucleotides: TGCAGCGTTACCGAGGGCAGGGCTAACACTGAAGCTTTCTTT. It yields the protein CSVTEGRANTEAFF.

This clonotype was seen a few times. This chain uses TRBV5-1 with TRBJ2-7, with 14 positions matching TRBD2. J was trimmed by 0 bases and V by 7 bases; bases with no gene match: 12. CDR1 and CDR2 (germline): SGHRS, YFSETQ. This CDR3 contains 18 residues. The CDR3 DNA follows: TGCGCCAGCGCCTTTGCGACTAGCGGGAGGGGTAGCTCCTACGAGCAGTACTTC. The encoded protein is CASAFATSGRGSSYEQYF.

The rearrangement links TRBV30 to TRBJ2-1; possibly TRBD1 for D (5 bases). The V gene's germline CDR1 is GTSNPN and CDR2 SVGIG (reference sequence). V lost 2 bases, J lost 6 bases, and 8 bases lay in between. The CDR3 is 12 amino acids. The CDR3 coding sequence is TGTGCCTGGAGTCCTAGGGGCAATGAGCAGTTCTTC. It encodes CAWSPRGNEQFF.

The chain recombines TRBV28 with TRBJ2-4, with D perhaps TRBD2 (6 bases). Germline V gene sequence: CDR1 MDHEN, CDR2 SYDVKM. This CDR3 contains 14 residues. The V gene lost 6 bases and the J gene lost 7 bases, with 16 bases spanning the gap. This chain's CDR3 is CASSAGQGGNIQYF. CDR3 in DNA: TGTGCCAGCAGCGCAGGGCAGGGAGGTAACATTCAGTACTTC. Looking up the rest from reference TRBV28 and TRBJ2-4 gives the full variable domain: DVKVTQSSRYLVKRTGEKVFLECVQDMDHENMFWYRQDPGLGLRLIYFSYDVKMKEKGDIPEGYSVSREKKERFSLILESASTNQTSMYLCASSAGQGGNIQYFGAGTRLSVL.

This rearrangement joins TRBV4-2 to TRBJ1-4; D is uncertain. Trimming removed 4 bases from V and 17 bases from J, with 20 bases in between. CDR3 length: 13 residues. Germline V gene lookup returns CDR1 LGHNA and CDR2 YNFKEQ. Here the CDR3 reads CASSPERRAANFF. CDR3 DNA: TGTGCCAGCAGCCCTGAACGCCGGGCCGCTAATTTTTTT.

The chain has TRBV30 and TRBJ2-7; maybe TRBD2 (6 bases). Deletions cut 5 bases from V and 4 bases from J, with 9 bases between. CDR1 and CDR2 from the germline V gene are GTSNPN and SVGIG (reference sequence). The CDR3 is 11 residues long. The CDR3 sequence is CAWDGGYEQYF. The CDR3 DNA is TGTGCCTGGGACGGAGGGTACGAGCAGTACTTC. Together with reference TRBV30 and TRBJ2-7, the CDR3 gives the full variable domain: SQTIHQWPATLVQPVGSPLSLECTVEGTSNPNLYWYRQAAGRGLQLLFYSVGIGQISSEVPQNLSASRPQDRQFILSSKKLLLSDSGFYLCAWDGGYEQYFGPGTRLTVT.